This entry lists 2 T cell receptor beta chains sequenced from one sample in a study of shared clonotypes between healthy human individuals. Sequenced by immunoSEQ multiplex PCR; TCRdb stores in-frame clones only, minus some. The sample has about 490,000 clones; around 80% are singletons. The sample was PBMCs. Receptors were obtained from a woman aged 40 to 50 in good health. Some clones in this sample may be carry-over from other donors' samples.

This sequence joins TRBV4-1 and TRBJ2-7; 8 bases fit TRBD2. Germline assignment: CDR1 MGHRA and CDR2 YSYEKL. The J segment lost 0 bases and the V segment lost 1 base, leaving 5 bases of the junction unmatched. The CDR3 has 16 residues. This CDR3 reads CASSQGPAGDSYEQYF. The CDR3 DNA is TGCGCCAGCAGCCAAGGTCCAGCGGGAGACTCCTACGAGCAGTACTTC.

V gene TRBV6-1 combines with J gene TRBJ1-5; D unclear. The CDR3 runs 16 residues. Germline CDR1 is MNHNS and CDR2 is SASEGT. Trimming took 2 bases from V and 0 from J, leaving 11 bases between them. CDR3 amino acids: CASSESTVYSNQPQHF. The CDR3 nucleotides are TGTGCCAGCAGTGAATCGACGGTATATAGCAATCAGCCCCAGCATTTT.